This entry concerns a single T cell receptor (beta chain). The antigen is unknown. The data derive from a study of T cells after posttransplantation cyclophosphamide. Study conclusions and caveats: Recipient CMV seropositivity and CMV reactivation strongly tracked TRB clonality.

Assay used: immunoSEQ multiplex PCR; TCRdb lists only in-frame clones, some missing. The table has some 20,000 clones, 87% seen once; the top ten hold around 7.9%. Between the trimmed V and J ends, which lost 0 bases and 8 bases, there was a span of 9 bases. CDR3 length: 13 residues. CDR1 is SGHRS, CDR2 YFSETQ, per germline. A marrow graft followed busulfan-fludarabine conditioning, with cyclophosphamide on days +3 and +4. The J gene is TRBJ2-1, the V gene TRBV5-1; TRBD1 might be the D (5 bases). The material was PBMCs, obtained after allogeneic stem cell transplant with posttransplant cyclophosphamide. This TCR came from a female patient in her forties who received an allogeneic stem cell transplant from a related donor, was CMV-positive, and had no GVHD. The graft donor may account for some of the T cells. CDR3 residues: CASSLAWGDEQFF. The CDR3 coding sequence is TGCGCCAGCAGCTTGGCTTGGGGCGATGAGCAGTTCTTC.